The rows below give T cell receptor beta chains drawn from one sample of a study of glioma-infiltrating T cells after dendritic cell vaccination. Sequencing was performed with immunoSEQ multiplex PCR; in TCRdb, only in-frame clones are kept and a portion is missing. Here the sample spans tens of thousands of clones, 85% being singletons. Source: blood, taken after dendritic cell vaccination. Receptor source: a human donor with glioblastoma. Each CDR3 is given without its conserved first and last residue.

V gene	CDR3 protein
TRBV28	ASSLAGRTGELF
TRBV28	ASSFRGEGFGYT
TRBV7-9	ASSYREVSSYEQY
TRBV5-1	ASSPLGGNNEQF
TRBV9	ASSVVSGSSYNEQF
TRBV28	ASSSPEAGSSYEQY
TRBV4-3	ASSLALGEDNSPLH
TRBV11-3	ASSIQGNTGELF
TRBV29-1	SVETGSYGYT
TRBV27	ASSETGGADTQY
TRBV9	ASSPSLGSSYEQY
TRBV5-1	ASSLGDRTGGYT
TRBV15	ATSRDPGGSRTDTQY
TRBV5-1	ASSLGAGNQPQH
TRBV5-1	ASSSNRGNSGNTIY
TRBV6-6	ASSVLAGVPGELF
TRBV18	ASSPSGLAGGIYNEQF
TRBV19	ASSILAGGWNEQF
TRBV5-1	ASSFGQAGQETQY
TRBV10-3	AISEPPDRANTEAF
TRBV19	ASSIPVMANTGELF
TRBV11-1	ASSLGQGGNEQF
TRBV2	ASRTRGKVQLGYEQY
TRBV5-6	ASSLNSYGYT
TRBV19	ASSIQGGYEQY
TRBV9	ASSVSPAGELF
TRBV7-9	ASSQTQTGGYT
TRBV7-3	ASSLDRGSSYEQY
TRBV11-2	ASSLEAGYPKVGYT
TRBV19	ASMRGGRTDTQY
TRBV7-2	ASSPDRNQPQH
TRBV14	ASSVGQGAYEQY
TRBV4-1	ASSNNMAAGLDTGELF
TRBV5-6	ASSLGQYRGFEQF
TRBV14	ASSQDVSTLGAF
TRBV28	ASRAPRGNQPQH
TRBV7-9	ASSLGGTDRVAYEQF
TRBV5-6	ASSLGRTTAYEQY
TRBV29-1	SVDAGGDTQY
TRBV7-2	ASSTDRGPYEQY
TRBV29-1	SVEGGSGANVLT
TRBV5-4	ASSLGSGVYNEQF
TRBV21-1	ASSRAGRTEAF
TRBV27	ASSRGLAAFKGETQY
TRBV7-2	ASSLVGGQGTEAF
TRBV25-1	ASSDPLHGRVGYT
TRBV18	ASSTLGTGSYNEQF
TRBV9	ASSDLGTGLNSGYT
TRBV4-1	ASSRGLAGGSGAETQY
TRBV6-5	ASRNRGSTEAF
TRBV7-2	ASSPSVWPGNTIY
TRBV15	ATSAPRAGTDTQY
TRBV14	ASSQFAAGGETQY
TRBV28	ASSLAIGVYEQY
TRBV6-6	ASALTGETQY
TRBV7-3	ASSLGGAGAAF
TRBV7-2	ASSTTWQVLNYGYT
TRBV7-4	ASSIITARKTYGYT
TRBV7-2	ASSRGGVEGEKLF